This entry lists 32 T cell receptor beta chains sequenced from one sample in a study of memory CD4+ T cells and cytomegalovirus serostatus. Single viable CD3+CD4+CD8-CD45RO+ cells were sorted as the memory CD4+ T cells. The repertoire was sequenced with immunoSEQ multiplex PCR; TCRdb's copy has only in-frame clones and lacks some. The sample holds 40,000 or so clones, about three quarters seen once. Sequencing was performed on memory CD4+ T cells from blood. The receptors come from an adult in good health and CMV-seronegative.

The CDR3 sequence: CASSETGYYGYTF. As DNA, the CDR3 is TGTGCCAGCAGTGAAACAGGGTACTATGGCTACACCTTC. V and J are TRBV2 and TRBJ1-2; D might be TRBD1 (6 bases). V was cut by 2 bases and J by 3 bases, with 7 bases left in between. Germline V gives CDR1 SNHLY, CDR2 FYNNEI. The CDR3 contains 13 residues.

This clone showed up just a few times. The chain is built from TRBV9 and TRBJ2-7; the match to TRBD1 covers 8 bases. Germline V lookup: CDR1 SGDLS, CDR2 YYNGEE. J was trimmed by 9 bases and V by 3 bases; bases with no gene match: 14. CDR3 length: 15 residues. In nucleotides, the CDR3 is TGTGCCAGCAGCGATGATCCGGGACAGGCGGCAGTGCAGTACTTC. Translation: CASSDDPGQAAVQYF.

The V call is TRBV5-1, the J call TRBJ1-1; the D gene is possibly TRBD1 (5 bases). The germline V gene encodes CDR1 SGHRS and CDR2 YFSETQ. V lost 0 bases to trimming and J lost 1 base, with 13 bases between them. CDR3 size: 16 residues. The CDR3 DNA reads TGCGCCAGCAGCTTGGATGGAGGGGTAGGGAACACTGAAGCTTTCTTT. Residues: CASSLDGGVGNTEAFF.

The chain couples TRBV11-3 to TRBJ2-3, with TRBD1 matching over 11 bases. Germline CDR1 and CDR2: SGHNT and YENEEA. The V gene end was trimmed by 4 bases and the J gene end by 4 bases; junction bases not matched to a gene: 1. CDR3 length equals 14 residues. CDR3 DNA: TGTGCCAGCAGCTCGGGACAGGGGGCAGATACGCAGTATTTT. It encodes CASSSGQGADTQYF.

The rearrangement uses TRBV19 and TRBJ2-5; 11 bases align to TRBD1. This CDR3 comprises 15 residues. Trimming took 7 bases from V and 3 from J; bases not matched to a gene: 7. Germline CDR1 is LNHDA and CDR2 is SQIVND (reference sequence). The CDR3 region is CASTRGQGVEETQYF. In DNA form, the CDR3 reads TGTGCCAGTACCAGGGGACAGGGGGTGGAAGAGACCCAGTACTTC.

Only a few counts were recorded for this clone. The chain links TRBV4-1 to TRBJ2-3, with TRBD2 matching 8 bases. The germline V gene has CDR1 MGHRA and CDR2 YSYEKL. The V gene end was trimmed by 2 bases and the J gene end by 1 base; junction bases not matched to a gene: 5. CDR3 length equals 16 residues. The CDR3 coding sequence is TGCGCCAGCAGCCAAAGTTCCGGGGGGGGCACAGATACGCAGTATTTT. Its protein is CASSQSSGGGTDTQYF.

The chain is built from TRBV7-2 and TRBJ2-1, with 9 bases fitting TRBD2. CDR3 length equals 17 residues. In germline, CDR1 is SGHTA, CDR2 FQGNSA. J lost 7 bases, V lost 4 bases, and 14 bases had no gene match. CDR3 amino acids: CASSSFGGGGAGNEQFF. CDR3 coding DNA: TGTGCCAGCAGCTCATTCGGAGGCGGGGGGGCAGGGAATGAGCAGTTCTTC.

This clone appeared a few times. The gene calls are TRBV7-2 and TRBJ1-2; D is perhaps TRBD1 (5 bases). The CDR3 is 15 residues long. In germline, CDR1 is SGHTA, CDR2 FQGNSA. V lost 2 bases, J lost 2 bases, and 12 bases lay in between. CDR3 loop: CASSLRGDLNYGYTF. CDR3 bases: TGTGCCAGCAGCTTACGGGGGGATCTGAACTATGGCTACACCTTC.

The V call is TRBV5-4, the J call TRBJ2-2, with D possibly being TRBD2 (6 bases). Germline lookup yields CDR1 SGHNT and CDR2 YYREEE (reference sequence). This CDR3 spans 13 amino acids. V gave up 7 bases and J gave up 6 bases, with 13 bases separating them. The CDR3 nucleotides are TGTGCCAGCGCGCCATGGGGGGCCGGGGAGCTGTTTTTT. Encoded protein: CASAPWGAGELFF.

The chain combines TRBV5-4 with TRBJ2-1, with a weak D call TRBD1 (6 bases). The length of the CDR3 is 12 residues. Germline values: CDR1 SGHNT, CDR2 YYREEE (reference sequence). Trimming took off 1 base at V and 9 bases at J, with 8 bases between the two ends. In DNA, the CDR3 is TGTGCCAGCAGCTTGAGAGGGGGTGAGCAGTTCTTC. Encoded protein: CASSLRGGEQFF.

The chain uses TRBV6-5 and TRBJ2-5, with a weak D call TRBD1 (5 bases). V lost 7 bases, J lost 5 bases, and 17 bases lay in between. The CDR3 covers 14 residues. Looked up from germline, CDR1 is MNHEY and CDR2 is SVGAGI. DNA for the CDR3: TGTGCCAGCAACCTGATTGGGGCTGGGGAGACCCAGTACTTC. Its protein product is CASNLIGAGETQYF.

This clone was picked up one time. The CDR3 here is CASRMDRVDQPQHF. In DNA form, the CDR3 reads TGTGCCAGTAGGATGGACAGGGTTGATCAGCCCCAGCATTTT. The rearrangement links TRBV19 to TRBJ1-5; 8 bases are shared with TRBD1. V was clipped by 6 bases and J by 5 bases; unmatched bases: 6. The germline V gene encodes CDR1 LNHDA and CDR2 SQIVND (reference sequence). The CDR3 consists of 14 residues.

The V gene is TRBV6-6, the J gene TRBJ2-7, with TRBD1 as a possible D gene (7 bases). V was cut by 0 bases and J by 3 bases, with 9 bases left in between. Germline-derived CDR1 and CDR2 are MNHNY and SVGAGI (reference sequence). This CDR3 comprises 14 residues. The CDR3 loop is CASSYSQGGYEQYF. CDR3 nucleotide sequence: TGTGCCAGCAGTTACTCCCAGGGGGGCTACGAGCAGTACTTC.

The count of this clone is one. The V call is TRBV7-8, the J call TRBJ1-3, with D unresolved. Per germline, CDR1 SGHVS and CDR2 FQNEAQ. CDR3 length equals 15 residues. V lost 1 base and J 0 bases, leaving 7 bases between the germline ends. CDR3 DNA: TGTGCCAGCAGCTTAGTGGCGTTCTCTGGAAACACCATATATTTT. The encoded protein is CASSLVAFSGNTIYF.

V usage is TRBV11-2 and J usage is TRBJ1-1, with TRBD1 matching 10 bases. The length of the CDR3 is 16 residues. CDR1 SGHAT and CDR2 FQNNGV come from the germline V gene. J lost 5 bases, V lost 5 bases, and 11 bases had no gene match. The CDR3 loop reads CASSTPETGGETEAFF. The CDR3, as DNA: TGTGCCAGCAGCACCCCAGAGACAGGGGGCGAGACTGAAGCTTTCTTT.

J is TRBJ1-1 and V is TRBV9; D unclear. Germline V lookup: CDR1 SGDLS, CDR2 YYNGEE. V lost 4 bases, J lost 0 bases, and 13 bases lay in between. This CDR3 is 15 amino acids long. The CDR3 DNA sequence: TGTGCCAGCAGCCTAGACAAGTATATGAACACTGAAGCTTTCTTT. Protein product: CASSLDKYMNTEAFF.

The CDR3 DNA reads as TGTGCCAGCAGCTACAAACCGGGACAGGGTAGCACTGAAGCTTTCTTT. It translates to CASSYKPGQGSTEAFF. The chain couples TRBV5-8 to TRBJ1-1; 9 bases match TRBD1. Trimming at V came to 3 bases and at J to 4 bases, leaving 10 bases not matched to a gene. Germline V CDR1 and CDR2: SGHTS, YDEGEE. The CDR3 is 16 residues long. Looking up the rest from reference TRBV5-8 and TRBJ1-1 gives the full variable domain: EAGVTQSPTHLIKTRGQQATLRCSPISGHTSVYWYQQALGLGLQFLLWYDEGEERNRGNFPPRFSGRQFPNYSSELNVNALELEDSALYLCASSYKPGQGSTEAFFGQGTRLTVV.

This clone occurred once. The rearrangement joins TRBV7-9 to TRBJ1-2; 8 bases agree with TRBD1. Trimming removed 4 bases from V and 7 bases from J; junction bases left unmatched: 14. This CDR3 is 16 amino acids long. Germline V CDR1 and CDR2: SEHNR, FQNEAQ (reference sequence). The chain's CDR3 is CASSSRTGTNNGGYTF. The CDR3 DNA is TGTGCCAGCAGCTCCCGGACAGGGACTAATAATGGTGGCTACACCTTC. Combining the CDR3 with reference TRBV7-9 and TRBJ1-2 gives the whole variable domain DTGVSQNPRHKITKRGQNVTFRCDPISEHNRLYWYRQTLGQGPEFLTYFQNEAQLEKSRLLSDRFSAERPKGSFSTLEIQRTEQGDSAMYLCASSSRTGTNNGGYTFGSGTRLTVV.

The gene calls are TRBV28 and TRBJ1-5, with TRBD1 as a possible D gene (6 bases). Germline V gene lookup returns CDR1 MDHEN and CDR2 SYDVKM. The CDR3 loop spans 12 amino acids. Trimming took off 6 bases at V and 9 bases at J, with 12 bases between the two ends. CDR3 in amino acids: CASSPQGRPQHF. As DNA, the CDR3 is TGTGCCAGCAGCCCACAGGGCCGGCCCCAGCATTTT.

The chain combines TRBV19 with TRBJ2-3, with D possibly being TRBD1 (5 bases). This CDR3 is built from 14 residues. V gave up 7 bases and J gave up 2 bases, with 13 bases separating them. Germline loops: CDR1 LNHDA, CDR2 SQIVND (reference sequence). The CDR3: CASTQGRNTDTQYF. As DNA, the CDR3 is TGTGCCAGTACTCAGGGCCGCAACACAGATACGCAGTATTTT. Based on the CDR3 plus reference TRBV19 and TRBJ2-3, the full variable domain is DGGITQSPKYLFRKEGQNVTLSCEQNLNHDAMYWYRQDPGQGLRLIYYSQIVNDFQKGDIAEGYSVSREKKESFPLTVTSAQKNPTAFYLCASTQGRNTDTQYFGPGTRLTVL.

The J gene is TRBJ2-5, the V gene TRBV29-1; D possibly corresponds to TRBD1 (6 bases). Near its end, the DNA agrees better with TRBJ2-7, so the J call may be wrong. CDR1 and CDR2 (germline): SQVTM, ANQGSEA. The CDR3 sequence is 13 residues long. The CDR3 sequence is CSVGRTETYEQYF. CDR3 in DNA: TGCAGCGTTGGTCGGACAGAGACCTACGAGCAGTACTTC.

This chain connects TRBV7-3 to TRBJ2-2, with no clear D. The CDR3 covers 17 residues. The V end was cut by 5 bases, the J end by 3 bases, with 19 bases between. Per germline, CDR1 SGHTA and CDR2 FQGTGA. The CDR3 here is CASSPSSARSHTGELFF. CDR3 bases: TGTGCCAGCAGCCCTTCAAGTGCGAGAAGCCACACCGGGGAGCTGTTTTTT. Filled out from reference TRBV7-3 and TRBJ2-2, the complete variable domain reads GAGVSQTPSNKVTEKGKYVELRCDPISGHTALYWYRQSLGQGPEFLIYFQGTGAADDSGLPNDRFFAVRPEGSVSTLKIQRTERGDSAVYLCASSPSSARSHTGELFFGEGSRLTVL.

In its sample, this clone was seen a few times. V is TRBV11-3 and J is TRBJ2-7; TRBD1 matches at 10 bases. Germline CDR1 is SGHNT and CDR2 is YENEEA. CDR3 length equals 18 residues. V was pared by 0 bases and J by 4 bases, with 12 bases of the junction left unmatched. The CDR3 protein is CASSLDHWDRGPPYEQYF. CDR3 nucleotide sequence: TGTGCCAGCAGCTTAGATCACTGGGACAGGGGCCCTCCGTACGAGCAGTACTTC. Complete variable domain (other parts from reference TRBV11-3 and TRBJ2-7): EAGVVQSPRYKIIEKKQPVAFWCNPISGHNTLYWYLQNLGQGPELLIRYENEEAVDDSQLPKDRFSAERLKGVDSTLKIQPAELGDSAVYLCASSLDHWDRGPPYEQYFGPGTRLTVT.

V gene TRBV11-2 combines with J gene TRBJ2-7, with D possibly being TRBD1 (6 bases). From germline, CDR1 is SGHAT and CDR2 FQNNGV. The V gene lost 5 bases and the J gene lost 7 bases, with 15 bases spanning the gap. This CDR3 spans 13 amino acids. The CDR3 DNA follows: TGTGCCAGCAGCCCTGCTACAGGGAGTGAGCAGTACTTC. Translation gives CASSPATGSEQYF.

The gene calls are TRBV5-6 and TRBJ1-2; weak D call: TRBD1 (5 bases). Germline V gives CDR1 SGHDT, CDR2 YYEEEE. The V and J ends lost 0 bases and 4 bases respectively, with 10 bases between them. The CDR3 sequence is 14 residues long. The CDR3 sequence is CASSLAGGTYGYTF. The DNA for the CDR3 is TGTGCCAGCAGCTTGGCCGGGGGAACCTATGGCTACACCTTC.

The chain is built from TRBV7-2 and TRBJ1-3, with D perhaps TRBD1 (5 bases). CDR3 length: 14 amino acids. Germline CDR1 reads SGHTA; CDR2 reads FQGNSA. V lost 2 bases and J 4 bases, leaving 9 bases between the germline ends. The CDR3 coding sequence is TGTGCCAGCAGCTTACTAGGGGTAGGAAACACCATATATTTT. Translation: CASSLLGVGNTIYF.

V usage is TRBV19 and J usage is TRBJ2-7; 7 positions agree with TRBD1. The ends lost 5 bases at V and 2 bases at J; junction bases unmatched: 9. Germline V gene lookup returns CDR1 LNHDA and CDR2 SQIVND (reference sequence). The CDR3 extends over 15 amino acids. CDR3 sequence reads: CASSSRGQGAYEQYF. The DNA of the CDR3 is TGTGCCAGTAGTTCGAGAGGGCAGGGGGCCTACGAGCAGTACTTC.

The chain is built from TRBV11-2 and TRBJ2-1; D is unclear. This CDR3 is 13 amino acids long. Trimming removed 0 bases from V and 4 bases from J, with 4 bases in between. Per the germline V gene, CDR1 is SGHAT and CDR2 is FQNNGV. CDR3 region: CASSLDGYNEQFF. CDR3 coding DNA: TGTGCCAGCAGCTTAGATGGGTACAATGAGCAGTTCTTC. Supplemented by reference TRBV11-2 and TRBJ2-1, the full variable domain reads EAGVAQSPRYKIIEKRQSVAFWCNPISGHATLYWYQQILGQGPKLLIQFQNNGVVDDSQLPKDRFSAERLKGVDSTLKIQPAKLEDSAVYLCASSLDGYNEQFFGPGTRLTVL.

The chain employs TRBV6-1 and TRBJ2-3; the D is unclear. This CDR3 region has 12 residues. The V gene lost 1 base and the J gene lost 4 bases, with 3 bases spanning the gap. From germline, CDR1 is MNHNS and CDR2 SASEGT. The CDR3 region is CASSEDADTQYF. CDR3 nucleotide sequence: TGTGCCAGCAGTGAAGACGCAGATACGCAGTATTTT.

V and J are TRBV19 and TRBJ1-5; D is ambiguous. Germline-derived CDR1 and CDR2 are LNHDA and SQIVND (reference sequence). V gave up 5 bases and J gave up 0 bases, with 17 bases separating them. This CDR3 contains 17 residues. This CDR3 reads CASSPNDVGYSNQPQHF. DNA for the CDR3: TGTGCCAGTAGTCCTAACGACGTCGGATATAGCAATCAGCCCCAGCATTTT.

The chain uses TRBV4-1 and TRBJ2-1, with 8 bases that match TRBD2. The CDR3 is 15 amino acids. In germline, CDR1 is MGHRA, CDR2 YSYEKL. With 0 bases clipped from V and 7 bases from J, the junction kept 5 bases outside the gene matches. In DNA, the CDR3 is TGCGCCAGCAGCCAAGAGGTAGCGGGGTTGAATGAGCAGTTCTTC. The encoded protein is CASSQEVAGLNEQFF.

The rearrangement uses TRBV7-2 and TRBJ1-5, with D tentatively TRBD1 (5 bases). Germline CDR1 is SGHTA and CDR2 is FQGNSA. With 3 bases removed from V and 7 bases from J, the gap between germline ends came to 10 bases. This CDR3 is built from 13 residues. In nucleotides, the CDR3 is TGTGCCAGCAGCTTCAGGGCGGACCAGCCCCAGCATTTT. Translated: CASSFRADQPQHF. Full variable domain (missing parts from reference TRBV7-2 and TRBJ1-5): GAGVSQSPSNKVTEKGKDVELRCDPISGHTALYWYRQSLGQGLEFLIYFQGNSAPDKSGLPSDRFSAERTGGSVSTLTIQRTQQEDSAVYLCASSFRADQPQHFGDGTRLSIL.